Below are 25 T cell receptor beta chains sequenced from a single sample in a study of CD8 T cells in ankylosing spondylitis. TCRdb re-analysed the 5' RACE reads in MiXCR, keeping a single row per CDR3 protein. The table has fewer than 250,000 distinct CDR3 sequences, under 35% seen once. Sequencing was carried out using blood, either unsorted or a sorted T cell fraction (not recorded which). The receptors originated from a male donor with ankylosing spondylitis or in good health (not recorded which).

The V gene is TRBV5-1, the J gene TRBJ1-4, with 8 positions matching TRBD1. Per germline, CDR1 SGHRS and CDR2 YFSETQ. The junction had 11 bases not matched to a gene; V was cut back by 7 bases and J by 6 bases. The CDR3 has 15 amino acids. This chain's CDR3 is CASAARGTGHEKLFF. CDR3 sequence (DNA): TGCGCCAGCGCAGCCAGAGGGACAGGTCATGAAAAACTGTTTTTT.

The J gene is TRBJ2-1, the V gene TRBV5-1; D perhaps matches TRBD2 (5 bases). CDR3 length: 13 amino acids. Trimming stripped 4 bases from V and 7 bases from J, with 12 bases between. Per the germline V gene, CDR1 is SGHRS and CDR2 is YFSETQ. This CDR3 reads CASSVGLGNEQFF. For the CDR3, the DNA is TGCGCCAGCAGCGTCGGACTGGGGAATGAGCAGTTCTTC.

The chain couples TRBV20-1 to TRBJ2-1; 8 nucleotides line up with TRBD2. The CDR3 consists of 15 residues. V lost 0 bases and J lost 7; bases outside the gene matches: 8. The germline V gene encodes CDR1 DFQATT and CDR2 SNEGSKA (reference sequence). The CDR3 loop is CSAREPRLAMNEQFF. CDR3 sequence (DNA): TGCAGTGCTAGAGAGCCCAGACTAGCGATGAATGAGCAGTTCTTC.

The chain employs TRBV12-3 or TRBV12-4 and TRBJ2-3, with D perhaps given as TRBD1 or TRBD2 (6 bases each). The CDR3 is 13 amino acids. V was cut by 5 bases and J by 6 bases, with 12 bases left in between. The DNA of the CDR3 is TGTGCCAGCAGTCCTAGAGGGGGGGATACGCAGTATTTT. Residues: CASSPRGGDTQYF.

The CDR3 spells CSAYLRGRSTEAFF. CDR3 nucleotides: TGCAGTGCTTACCTCAGGGGGCGGTCGACTGAAGCTTTCTTT. V is TRBV20-1 and J is TRBJ1-1; 8 bases map to TRBD1. Germline CDR1 DFQATT, CDR2 SNEGSKA (reference sequence). The ends lost 5 bases at V and 5 bases at J; junction bases unmatched: 10. The CDR3 covers 14 residues.

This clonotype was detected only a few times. CDR3 region: CASSQYSTDTQYF. CDR3 in DNA: TGTGCCAGCAGCCAATACTCCACAGATACGCAGTATTTT. The chain carries TRBV4-2 and TRBJ2-3; unclear D gene. Between the trimmed V and J ends, which lost 2 bases and 2 bases, there was a span of 5 bases. The germline V gene has CDR1 LGHNA and CDR2 YNFKEQ. The CDR3 extends over 13 amino acids.

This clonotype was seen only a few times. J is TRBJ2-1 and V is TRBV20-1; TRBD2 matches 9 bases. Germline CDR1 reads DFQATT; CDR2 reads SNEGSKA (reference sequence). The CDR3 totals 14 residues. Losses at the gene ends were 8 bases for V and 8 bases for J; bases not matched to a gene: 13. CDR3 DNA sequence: TGCAGTACCTATGCGGGGGGGCGCTCTTATGAGCAGTTCTTC. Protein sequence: CSTYAGGRSYEQFF.

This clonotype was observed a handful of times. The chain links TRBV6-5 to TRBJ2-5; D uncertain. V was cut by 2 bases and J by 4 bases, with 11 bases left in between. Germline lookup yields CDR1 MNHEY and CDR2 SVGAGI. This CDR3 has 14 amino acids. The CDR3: CASSYGSVAETQYF. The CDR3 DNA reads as TGTGCCAGCAGTTACGGATCGGTTGCAGAGACCCAGTACTTC.

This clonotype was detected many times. The CDR3 protein is CSARDSSGGNIQYF. CDR3 DNA: TGCAGTGCTAGAGATAGTAGCGGGGGTAACATTCAGTACTTC. This chain connects TRBV20-1 to TRBJ2-4; 9 bases align to TRBD2. This CDR3 region has 14 residues. The V gene end was trimmed by 0 bases and the J gene end by 7 bases; junction bases not matched to a gene: 4. Germline values: CDR1 DFQATT, CDR2 SNEGSKA (reference sequence).

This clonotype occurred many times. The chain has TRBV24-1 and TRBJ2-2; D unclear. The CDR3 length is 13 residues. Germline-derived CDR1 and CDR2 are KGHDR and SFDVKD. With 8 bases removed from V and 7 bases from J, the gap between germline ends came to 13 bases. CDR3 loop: CATIDDWSGELFF. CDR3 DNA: TGTGCCACCATCGACGATTGGAGCGGGGAGCTGTTTTTT.

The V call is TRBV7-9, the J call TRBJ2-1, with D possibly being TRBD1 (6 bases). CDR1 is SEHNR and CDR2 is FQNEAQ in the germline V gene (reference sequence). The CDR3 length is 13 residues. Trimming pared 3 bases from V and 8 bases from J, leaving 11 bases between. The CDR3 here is CASSFQQGYEQFF. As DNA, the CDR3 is TGTGCCAGCAGCTTCCAACAGGGTTATGAGCAGTTCTTC.

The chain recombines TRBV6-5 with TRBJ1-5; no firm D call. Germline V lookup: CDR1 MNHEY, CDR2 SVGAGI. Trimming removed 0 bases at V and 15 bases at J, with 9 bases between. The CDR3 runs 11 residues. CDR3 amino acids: CASSYSWPGHF. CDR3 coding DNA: TGTGCCAGCAGTTACTCCTGGCCGGGGCATTTT.

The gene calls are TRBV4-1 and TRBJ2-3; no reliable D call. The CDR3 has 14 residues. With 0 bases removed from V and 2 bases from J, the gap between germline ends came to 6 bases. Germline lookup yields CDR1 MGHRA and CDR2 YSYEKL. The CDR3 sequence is CASSQDRYTDTQYF. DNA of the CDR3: TGCGCCAGCAGCCAAGACAGGTACACAGATACGCAGTATTTT.

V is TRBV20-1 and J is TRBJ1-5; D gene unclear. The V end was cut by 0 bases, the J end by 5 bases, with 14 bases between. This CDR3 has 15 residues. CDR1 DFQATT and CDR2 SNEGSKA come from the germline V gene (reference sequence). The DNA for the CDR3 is TGCAGTGCTAGAGATCTATCACTGATTGATCAGCCCCAGCATTTT. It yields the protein CSARDLSLIDQPQHF.

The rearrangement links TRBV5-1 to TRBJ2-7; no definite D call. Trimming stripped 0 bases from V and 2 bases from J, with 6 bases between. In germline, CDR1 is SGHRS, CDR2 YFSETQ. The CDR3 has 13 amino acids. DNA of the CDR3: TGCGCCAGCAGCTTGGCCGACACCTACGAGCAGTACTTC. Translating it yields CASSLADTYEQYF.

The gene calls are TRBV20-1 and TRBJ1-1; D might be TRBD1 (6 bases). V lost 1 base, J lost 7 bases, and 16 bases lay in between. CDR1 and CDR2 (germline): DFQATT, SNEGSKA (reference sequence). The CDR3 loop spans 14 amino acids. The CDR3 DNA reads TGCAGTGCTAGAGGGGGGGCCGCAGGCCTTGAAGCTTTCTTT. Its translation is CSARGGAAGLEAFF.

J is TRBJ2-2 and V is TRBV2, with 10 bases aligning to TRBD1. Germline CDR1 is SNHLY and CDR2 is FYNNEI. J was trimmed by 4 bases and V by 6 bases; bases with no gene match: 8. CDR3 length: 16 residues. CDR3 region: CASSSGTGVTTGELFF. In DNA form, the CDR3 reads TGTGCCAGCAGCTCCGGGACAGGGGTTACCACCGGGGAGCTGTTTTTT.

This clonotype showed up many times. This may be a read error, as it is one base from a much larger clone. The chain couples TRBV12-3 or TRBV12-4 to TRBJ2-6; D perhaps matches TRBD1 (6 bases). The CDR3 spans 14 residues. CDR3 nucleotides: TGTGCCAGCACCCAGGGGTCTGGGGCCAACGGCCTGACTTTC. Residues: CASTQGSGANGLTF.

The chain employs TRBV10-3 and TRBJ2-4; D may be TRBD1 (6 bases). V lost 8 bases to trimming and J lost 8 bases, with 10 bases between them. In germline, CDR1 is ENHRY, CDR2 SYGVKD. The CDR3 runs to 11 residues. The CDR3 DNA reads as TGTGCCATCGGTACAGGGTACATTCAGTACTTC. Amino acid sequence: CAIGTGYIQYF.

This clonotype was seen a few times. This CDR3 is CASSSDRVHGYTF. The CDR3 coding sequence is TGTGCCAGCAGCTCAGACAGGGTACATGGCTACACCTTC. The chain couples TRBV6-1 to TRBJ1-2; 7 bases are a match to TRBD1. With V trimmed by 6 bases and J by 6 bases, 7 bases remained unmatched. Germline assignment: CDR1 MNHNS and CDR2 SASEGT. The CDR3 is 13 amino acids.

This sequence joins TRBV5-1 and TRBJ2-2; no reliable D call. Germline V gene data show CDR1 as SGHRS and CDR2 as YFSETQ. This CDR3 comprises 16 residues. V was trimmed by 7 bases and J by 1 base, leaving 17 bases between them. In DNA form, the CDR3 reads TGCGCCAGCTCCCCCGCCCAGAGCAAGAACACCGGGGAGCTGTTTTTT. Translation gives CASSPAQSKNTGELFF.

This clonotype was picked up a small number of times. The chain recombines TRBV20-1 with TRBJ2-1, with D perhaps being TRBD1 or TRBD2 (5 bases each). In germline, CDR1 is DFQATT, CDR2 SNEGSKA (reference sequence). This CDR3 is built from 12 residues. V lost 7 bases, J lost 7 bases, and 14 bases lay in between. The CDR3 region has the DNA TGCAGTGGGGGAGAGGGACGAAATGAGCAGTTCTTC. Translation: CSGGEGRNEQFF.

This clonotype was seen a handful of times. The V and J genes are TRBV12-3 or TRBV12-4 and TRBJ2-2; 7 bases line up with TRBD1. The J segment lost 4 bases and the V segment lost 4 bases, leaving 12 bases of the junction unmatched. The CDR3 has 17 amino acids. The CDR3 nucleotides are TGTGCCAGCAGTTCCCCGTGGACAGGCCGGGGCACCGGGGAGCTGTTTTTT. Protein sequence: CASSSPWTGRGTGELFF.

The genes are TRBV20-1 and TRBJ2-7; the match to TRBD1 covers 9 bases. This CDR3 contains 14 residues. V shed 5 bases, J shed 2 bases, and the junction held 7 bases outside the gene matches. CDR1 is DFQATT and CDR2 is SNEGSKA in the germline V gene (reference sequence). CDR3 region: CSAHPGTGTYEQYF. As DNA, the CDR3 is TGCAGTGCTCACCCCGGGACAGGGACCTACGAGCAGTACTTC.

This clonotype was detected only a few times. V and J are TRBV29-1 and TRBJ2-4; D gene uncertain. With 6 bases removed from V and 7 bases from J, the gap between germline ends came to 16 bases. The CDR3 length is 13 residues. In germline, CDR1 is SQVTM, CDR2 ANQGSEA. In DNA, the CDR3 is TGCAGCGTCCTTCCAAAATCTTACAACATTCAGTACTTC. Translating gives CSVLPKSYNIQYF.